Following are 32 T cell receptor beta chains from one sample sequenced in a study of molecular identifiers for immune sequencing clone quantification. TCRdb fed the PCR reads into MiXCR, producing one record per CDR3 protein. The sample carries over 60,000 distinct CDR3 sequences, under 20% recorded once. The specimen sequenced was naive CD8+ T cells from blood, with Jurkat cell RNA spiked in. Subset indicated: FACS-sorted CD8+CD4-CCR7+CD45RA+ naive T cells. All receptors come from a human donor in good health. Some libraries in this study had Jurkat cell RNA spiked in.

Concerning this clonotype itself: Being one base from a much bigger clone, this may be a read error. The chain links TRBV2 to TRBJ2-5; 8 bases align to TRBD2. Germline CDR1 is SNHLY and CDR2 is FYNNEI. The CDR3 is 15 residues long. V gave up 3 bases and J gave up 5 bases; unmatched junction bases: 8. Here the CDR3 DNA reads TGTGCCAGCAGTGATATACCAGCGGGAGACGAGACCCAGTACTTC. It yields the protein CASSDIPAGDETQYF. Drawing the rest from reference TRBV2 and TRBJ2-5, the complete variable domain is EPEVTQTPSHQVTQMGQEVILRCVPISNHLYFYWYRQILGQKVEFLVSFYNNEISEKSEIFDDQFSVERPDGSNFTLKIRSTKLEDSAMYFCASSDIPAGDETQYFGPGTRLLVL.

This clonotype was counted many times. The chain uses TRBV4-1 and TRBJ1-4; TRBD1 matches at 7 bases. Germline V gene lookup returns CDR1 MGHRA and CDR2 YSYEKL. The ends lost 0 bases at V and 7 bases at J; junction bases unmatched: 8. This CDR3 has 16 residues. The CDR3 protein is CASSQDRAGGGEKLFF. Here the CDR3 DNA reads TGCGCCAGCAGCCAAGACCGGGCAGGGGGAGGTGAAAAACTGTTTTTT.

Concerning this clonotype itself: A read error may be the cause here, since a much bigger clone is one base away. J is TRBJ1-2 and V is TRBV27; D ambiguous. The germline V gene has CDR1 MNHEY and CDR2 SMNVEV (reference sequence). V was shortened by 7 bases and J by 4 bases, with 13 bases between the two germline ends. The CDR3 is 13 amino acids. The CDR3 bases are TGTGCCAGCATGTTGGGTTCGGGCTATGGCTACACCTTC. Translated, it gives CASMLGSGYGYTF.

This clonotype was picked up many times. The CDR3 protein is CASSPSSGTPLGELFF. CDR3 bases: TGTGCCAGCAGTCCTTCTAGCGGGACTCCCCTCGGGGAGCTGTTTTTT. The chain links TRBV28 to TRBJ2-2; 9 bases agree with TRBD2. This CDR3 contains 16 residues. V was clipped by 5 bases and J by 7 bases; unmatched bases: 11. Germline loops: CDR1 MDHEN, CDR2 SYDVKM.

In this sample, this clonotype turned up many times. The gene calls are TRBV30 and TRBJ2-7; TRBD1 agrees at 10 bases. The V and J ends lost 0 bases and 2 bases, in that order; junction bases with no gene match: 1. This CDR3 comprises 14 residues. CDR1 is GTSNPN and CDR2 is SVGIG in the germline V gene (reference sequence). The CDR3 is CAWSVGTGAYEQYF. In DNA form, the CDR3 reads TGTGCCTGGAGTGTTGGGACAGGGGCCTACGAGCAGTACTTC.

In the case of this clonotype: This may arise from a read error, as a much more abundant clone is one base away. The CDR3 DNA follows: TGTGCCAGCAGCCAAGTCCCTAGCGGGACGAACACCGGGGAGCTGTTTTTT. As protein: CASSQVPSGTNTGELFF. The chain couples TRBV3-1 to TRBJ2-2; the match to TRBD2 covers 9 bases. Per germline, CDR1 LGHDT and CDR2 YNNKEL (reference sequence). This CDR3 contains 17 residues. J gave up 0 bases and V 1 base, and 3 bases lay outside the gene matches.

This clonotype has at least ten counts. V usage is TRBV7-2 and J usage is TRBJ1-3; D possibly corresponds to TRBD1 (5 bases). CDR3 length equals 14 residues. Between the trimmed V and J ends, which lost 5 bases and 1 base, there was a span of 9 bases. Looked up from germline, CDR1 is SGHTA and CDR2 is FQGNSA. The CDR3 DNA sequence: TGTGCCAGCAGCCCAGGGATATCTGGAAACACCATATATTTT. Encoded protein: CASSPGISGNTIYF.

This clonotype was counted ten times or more. CDR3 DNA sequence: TGTGCCAGCAGCCGAGTTGCAGTGCCTAGCACAGATACGCAGTATTTT. This translates into CASSRVAVPSTDTQYF. This chain links TRBV7-9 with TRBJ2-3; D is unclear. The V end was cut by 5 bases, the J end by 0 bases, with 15 bases between. Germline V gene lookup returns CDR1 SEHNR and CDR2 FQNEAQ (reference sequence). The CDR3 runs 16 residues.

This clonotype was seen repeatedly, ten times or more. This chain joins TRBV7-9 and TRBJ2-5; maybe TRBD1 (6 bases). The CDR3 covers 14 residues. In germline, CDR1 is SEHNR, CDR2 FQNEAQ (reference sequence). With 4 bases removed from V and 1 base from J, the gap between germline ends came to 10 bases. As DNA, the CDR3 is TGTGCCAGCAGCTCGACAGGACCCCAAGAGACCCAGTACTTC. This sequence encodes CASSSTGPQETQYF.

Only one count was recorded for this clonotype. A much larger clone is a single base away; this may be a read error. The chain carries TRBV7-6 and TRBJ1-4; perhaps TRBD1 as D (6 bases). The CDR3 length is 13 residues. The V gene's germline CDR1 is SGHVS and CDR2 FNYEAQ. Trimming pared 8 bases from V and 7 bases from J, leaving 14 bases between. Written as DNA, the CDR3 is TGTGCCAGCGCAACAGGGAGGGGTGAAAAACTGTTTTTT. Amino acid sequence: CASATGRGEKLFF.

This clonotype was recorded at least ten times. The chain links TRBV20-1 to TRBJ1-2; D gene ambiguous. V was pared by 4 bases and J by 3 bases, with 15 bases between. Germline loops: CDR1 DFQATT, CDR2 SNEGSKA (reference sequence). This CDR3 region has 14 residues. The CDR3 region has the DNA TGCAGTGCTACCCTGCGCGAAGGTCACTATGGCTACACCTTC. It is translated as CSATLREGHYGYTF.

Notes on this clonotype: A much larger clone lies one base from this, so it may be a read error. This sequence joins TRBV27 and TRBJ2-2; D is undetermined. Germline V CDR1 and CDR2: MNHEY, SMNVEV (reference sequence). The V and J ends lost 8 bases and 6 bases respectively, with 10 bases between them. The CDR3 runs 12 residues. CDR3 in amino acids: CASGRMAGELFF. The CDR3 DNA sequence: TGTGCCAGCGGTCGAATGGCCGGGGAGCTGTTTTTT.

This clonotype was observed a few times. This chain connects TRBV13 to TRBJ2-5; TRBD2 matches 11 bases. CDR3 length: 16 residues. The germline gives CDR1 PRHDT, CDR2 FYEKMQ (reference sequence). V shed 1 base and J 5 bases; nucleotides not matched to a gene: 6. The CDR3 loop is CASSLVTSGSRETQYF. The DNA of the CDR3 is TGTGCCAGCAGCTTAGTTACTAGCGGGAGCAGGGAGACCCAGTACTTC.

This clonotype was detected ten times or more. This chain links TRBV7-2 with TRBJ2-7; D not certain. The CDR3 is made up of 14 amino acids. Trimming pared 2 bases from V and 1 base from J, leaving 9 bases between. Germline V CDR1 and CDR2: SGHTA, FQGNSA. In DNA form, the CDR3 reads TGTGCCAGCAGCTTATACCCGGCTTCCTACGAGCAGTACTTC. Protein sequence: CASSLYPASYEQYF.

The chain carries TRBV28 and TRBJ2-5; 7 bases are a match to TRBD1. The CDR3 extends over 14 amino acids. V shed 8 bases and J 1 base; nucleotides not matched to a gene: 7. Germline CDR1 MDHEN, CDR2 SYDVKM. The CDR3 bases are TGTGCCAGCCGGACACAGGGGTCCCAAGAGACCCAGTACTTC. Protein sequence: CASRTQGSQETQYF.

This clonotype was detected many times. This chain connects TRBV12-3 or TRBV12-4 to TRBJ1-4; TRBD1 might be the D (6 bases). The ends were cut back, 3 bases at V and 3 bases at J, with 8 bases in the middle. The CDR3 has 14 residues. CDR3 sequence: CASSLDSSNEKLFF. DNA of the CDR3: TGTGCCAGCAGTTTGGACAGTTCTAATGAAAAACTGTTTTTT.

This clonotype came up once. This may be a read error, as it is one base from a much larger clone. The chain is built from TRBV29-1 and TRBJ2-7; a possible D gene is TRBD1 (6 bases). The germline CDR1 and CDR2 sequences are SQVTM and ANQGSEA. The CDR3 runs to 13 residues. V was clipped by 7 bases and J by 6 bases, with 19 bases between them. The CDR3 loop is CSALYVAGAEQYF. CDR3 DNA: TGCAGCGCCCTGTATGTGGCAGGGGCCGAGCAGTACTTC.

This clonotype has a count of ten or more. This chain joins TRBV12-3 or TRBV12-4 and TRBJ2-1; 8 bases are a match to TRBD2. V shed 5 bases, J shed 0 bases, and the junction held 18 bases outside the gene matches. CDR3 length: 20 amino acids. CDR3 in amino acids: CASSTYPKVERESSYNEQFF. For the CDR3, the DNA is TGTGCCAGCAGTACTTACCCGAAAGTCGAGCGGGAGAGCTCCTACAATGAGCAGTTCTTC.

This clonotype was picked up a small number of times. A read error may be the cause here, since a much bigger clone is one base away. J is TRBJ2-1 and V is TRBV4-3, with 10 nucleotides matching TRBD1. Per the germline V gene, CDR1 is LGHNA and CDR2 is YSLEER. Unmatched junction bases numbered 5, after V lost 1 base and J lost 8 bases. The CDR3 length is 15 residues. In DNA form, the CDR3 reads TGCGCCAGCAGCCAAGCGGACAGGGGGGGGGATGAGCAGTTCTTC. It translates to CASSQADRGGDEQFF.

This clonotype was picked up many times. The rearrangement joins TRBV20-1 to TRBJ2-7, with a tentative D call TRBD1 (5 bases). The CDR3 sequence is 14 residues long. In germline, CDR1 is DFQATT, CDR2 SNEGSKA (reference sequence). The ends were cut back, 6 bases at V and 1 base at J, with 16 bases in the middle. CDR3 DNA sequence: TGCAGTGCAGAAGGGGAAGTCGGTTCCTACGAGCAGTACTTC. It encodes CSAEGEVGSYEQYF.

About this clonotype itself: Since a much larger clone is just one base distant, this may be a read error. The conserved closing phenylalanine or tryptophan is absent in this CDR3, likely reflecting a read error. No DNA is shown, since the ends of the CDR3 on it are uncertain; the CDR3 is the one TCRdb lists. The chain links TRBV7-6 to TRBJ2-5; the table calls TRBD2, which could not be checked here. The CDR3 is made up of 13 amino acids, end residues included. Germline V gene sequence: CDR1 SGHVS, CDR2 FNYEAQ. This CDR3 is CASSLALSSGWYS.

The chain couples TRBV12-3 or TRBV12-4 to TRBJ1-5; D unclear. Trimming removed 5 bases at V and 4 bases at J, with 12 bases between. The CDR3 length is 14 residues. In DNA, the CDR3 is TGTGCCAGCAGTCCCAACATCGTGAATCAGCCCCAGCATTTT. It specifies CASSPNIVNQPQHF.

This clonotype was seen many times. This chain links TRBV27 with TRBJ2-7; 7 nucleotides match TRBD1. CDR3 size: 14 residues. Germline V gene sequence: CDR1 MNHEY, CDR2 SMNVEV (reference sequence). The ends lost 6 bases at V and 4 bases at J; junction bases unmatched: 9. In DNA form, the CDR3 reads TGTGCCAGCAGCTTACTGGCAGGGGGTTACGAGCAGTACTTC. This translates into CASSLLAGGYEQYF.

Concerning this clonotype: Just one base apart from a much larger clone, this may be a read error. The chain recombines TRBV7-9 with TRBJ2-7, with D tentatively TRBD2 (6 bases). V was shortened by 5 bases and J by 4 bases, with 18 bases between the two germline ends. CDR3 size: 15 residues. The germline gives CDR1 SEHNR, CDR2 FQNEAQ (reference sequence). CDR3 sequence reads: CASSPDPGTGYEQYF. The DNA for the CDR3 is TGTGCCAGCAGCCCAGACCCGGGGACTGGGTACGAGCAGTACTTC.

This clonotype was seen many times. The chain recombines TRBV25-1 with TRBJ2-1; 10 bases are a match to TRBD2. Losses at the gene ends were 1 base for V and 6 bases for J; bases not matched to a gene: 6. The CDR3 contains 16 residues. Germline CDR1 MGHDK, CDR2 SYGVNS. The CDR3 DNA sequence: TGTGCCAGCAGTGAATGGGTAGCGGGAGGTCTCAATGAGCAGTTCTTC. Translating it yields CASSEWVAGGLNEQFF.

Here the CDR3 DNA reads TGTGCCAGCAGTGGAGGACTAGCGGAGCATGAGCAGTTCTTC. It codes for CASSGGLAEHEQFF. The chain recombines TRBV2 with TRBJ2-1, with 10 bases aligning to TRBD2. Looked up from germline, CDR1 is SNHLY and CDR2 is FYNNEI. The CDR3 runs 14 residues. V gave up 4 bases and J gave up 8 bases; unmatched junction bases: 5.

There are a few counts of this clonotype. A much larger clone sits a single nucleotide away, making a read error possible. This chain uses TRBV7-6 with TRBJ1-1, with 7 bases lining up with TRBD1. The CDR3 loop spans 14 amino acids. Looked up from germline, CDR1 is SGHVS and CDR2 is FNYEAQ. The J segment lost 5 bases and the V segment lost 5 bases, leaving 8 bases of the junction unmatched. The CDR3 bases are TGTGCCAGCAGCCTCCACAGGGGACGGACTGAAGCTTTCTTT. Translating it yields CASSLHRGRTEAFF.

This clonotype came up many times. The genes are TRBV13 and TRBJ2-2; no reliable D call. The CDR3 has 13 amino acids. Looked up from germline, CDR1 is PRHDT and CDR2 is FYEKMQ (reference sequence). The V end lost 4 bases, the J end lost 1 base, and 4 bases lay between the germline ends. This CDR3 reads CASSYRNTGELFF. In DNA form, the CDR3 reads TGTGCCAGCAGCTACAGGAACACCGGGGAGCTGTTTTTT.

This clonotype was counted at least ten times. The chain has TRBV3-1 and TRBJ2-2, with D unresolved. The germline V gene encodes CDR1 LGHDT and CDR2 YNNKEL (reference sequence). The V and J ends lost 1 base and 6 bases respectively, with 15 bases between them. CDR3 length equals 16 residues. CDR3 nucleotides: TGTGCCAGCAGCCAAGTCGCAGGCCAGGTCCCCGGGGAGCTGTTTTTT. Protein: CASSQVAGQVPGELFF.

This clonotype has at least ten counts. The V call is TRBV6-6, the J call TRBJ1-5; 8 nucleotides align to TRBD1. The V segment lost 6 bases and the J segment 5 bases; nucleotides outside the gene matches: 6. Germline loops: CDR1 MNHNY, CDR2 SVGAGI (reference sequence). This CDR3 region has 14 residues. The DNA of the CDR3 is TGTGCCAGCAGAATAGGACAGGGCGATCAGCCCCAGCATTTT. Its translation: CASRIGQGDQPQHF.

This clonotype was counted ten times or more. This chain links TRBV3-1 with TRBJ2-7, with D possibly being TRBD1 or TRBD2 (5 bases each). Trimming removed 3 bases from V and 5 bases from J, with 17 bases in between. The CDR3 length is 15 residues. CDR1 LGHDT and CDR2 YNNKEL come from the germline V gene (reference sequence). The CDR3 coding sequence is TGTGCCAGCAGCCACCGACAGTCCAGGGACGACGAGCAGTACTTC. As protein: CASSHRQSRDDEQYF.

This clonotype was seen repeatedly, ten times or more. The V call is TRBV4-1, the J call TRBJ1-1; D possibly corresponds to TRBD1 (5 bases). The V gene's germline CDR1 is MGHRA and CDR2 YSYEKL. There are 15 residues in the CDR3. With 0 bases removed from V and 5 bases from J, the gap between germline ends came to 13 bases. CDR3 sequence (DNA): TGCGCCAGCAGCCAAGAGGGGGTTCTCTCGACTGAAGCTTTCTTT. Translating gives CASSQEGVLSTEAFF.